This TCR beta chain was obtained from a study of shared clonotypes between healthy human individuals. Study-level findings and limits: Unshared clonotypes carried lower generation probabilities than those common to all four donors.

The study enrolled healthy HIV-negative adults without recent acute infections or vaccinations as donors. A word on this clone: Its target is unknown.

As processed by the authors: ImmunoSEQ gave junction-only sequences without quality scores, so filtering differed. Using immunoSEQ multiplex PCR, the repertoire was profiled, and TCRdb retains in-frame clones only, with some absent. That table gives V, J and clone size, and the DNA gave D and trimming. The sample consists of millions of clones, roughly 95% of them appearing once. The CDR3 extends over 14 amino acids. The V segment lost 7 bases and the J segment 0 bases; nucleotides outside the gene matches: 0. Germline CDR1 reads MNHNY; CDR2 reads SVGAGI (reference sequence). Sequences were obtained from naive CD4+ T cells sorted from blood. Subset noted: CD45RA+ positively selected. V usage is TRBV6-6 and J usage is TRBJ2-6; TRBD2 aligns across 7 bases. The sequence came from a man in his late teens or twenties in good health. CDR3 sequence reads: CASKRGSGANVLTF. The CDR3 DNA sequence: TGTGCCAGCAAGCGGGGCTCTGGGGCCAACGTCCTGACTTTC.